This record concerns one T cell receptor beta chain sequence. Its antigen is not identified. At the DNA level, this CDR3 is encoded by other sequences in the same sample as well. This record belongs to a study of a mutant IDH1 vaccine in newly diagnosed glioma. CDR3 size: 14 residues. Germline CDR1 reads SGHRS; CDR2 reads YFSETQ. The junction had 2 bases not matched to a gene; V was cut back by 2 bases and J by 5 bases. The repertoire was sequenced with immunoSEQ multiplex PCR; TCRdb's copy has only in-frame clones and lacks some. The data show fewer than 70,000 clones, 90% seen once. Indicated time point: week 5, during vaccination. With topical imiquimod, each dose of the vaccine consisted of 300 ug of mutant IDH1 20-mer peptide.

The clonotype originates from a woman in her thirties or forties with glioma. This chain connects TRBV5-1 to TRBJ1-4, with 8 bases matching TRBD1. The material sequenced was PBMCs, taken from a glioma patient whose treatment included an IDH1 peptide vaccine. The CDR3 DNA follows: TGCGCCAGCAGCTTCGGACAGGGAAATGAAAAACTGTTTTTT. Encoded protein: CASSFGQGNEKLFF.